The source of this T cell receptor beta chain is a study of shared clonotypes between healthy human individuals (TCRdb year 2020). As for the study more broadly: Two women and a few men aged 18 to 49 years were included in the cohort. Blood TCR repertoires of about 5 healthy adults were deeply sequenced to estimate repertoire size and the extent of clonotype sharing between individuals. Libraries were prepared and TCR repertoires were sequenced by different laboratories using diverse techniques, in order to increase sequencing depth and limit assay-specific biases. For each donor, three plates each were used for CD4 naive and CD4 memory, two plates were used for CD8 naive, and one plate was used for CD8 memory. Leukapheresis yielded between about 0.9 and 8.9 billion PBMCs per donor.

Findings and caveats that apply to the study as a whole: Rarefaction of sorted-subset datasets indicated incomplete sequencing despite the large sequencing depth. Estimated clonotype richness was generally larger for naive than for memory subsets. Sharing across several donors was observed for approximately 5% of naive CD4, 3% to 4% of naive CD8, over 2% of memory CD4, and around 0.4% of memory CD8 clonotypes. The small number of donors limited the genetic and exposure-history diversity represented. Based on pairwise subsampling, the degree of clonotype sharing among donors was expected to be affected by sequencing depth. Sampling was limited to blood, and TCR repertoires in tissue likely differ from TCR repertoires in blood. Higher generation probabilities were observed for clonotypes shared by all four sorted-subset donors than for non-shared clonotypes.

Concerning this clone: Its antigen remains undetermined. Nothing much larger sits one base from this clone, and base qualities are not available.

CD8 naive samples consisted of CD45RO-negative cells that were positively selected for CCR7, yielding a CD45RA+CCR7+ population without TemRA cells. The donors were healthy, HIV-negative adults with no recently reported acute infections or vaccinations. Every donor was a Caucasian adult living in Nashville, Tennessee, USA. Blood was collected by leukapheresis, and PBMCs were isolated by Ficoll-Histopaque density gradient centrifugation and then cryopreserved in liquid nitrogen vapor phase. Analytical flow cytometry was used to check the purity and quantity of each magnetically sorted T cell population. From each sorted fraction, genomic DNA was isolated and quantified by UV absorbance on a Nanodrop 2000c. TCR CDR3 regions were amplified from genomic DNA by multiplex PCR using the deep immunoSEQ assay. Extracted genomic DNA from each cell subset was spread evenly across all wells of several immunoSEQ 96-well plates, with each plate serving as a replicate. For sorted subsets, each replicate PCR was loaded with around 220 ng genomic DNA, equivalent to 32,000 or so T cell genomes. The purified libraries were quantified using a Qubit 3.0 fluorometer, sized with a Bioanalyzer 2100, and then quantified again using the KAPA Library Quantification kit. Every immunoSEQ 96-well plate was sequenced on a dedicated single-read 150-cycle Illumina NextSeq 550 flow cell. The study's own analysis went as follows. Because the immunoSEQ output held only junctional sequences and lacked quality scores, the filtering could not match the filtering applied to full-length reads. To assign V/J genes and CDR3, sequences were annotated against IMGT germline references using PyIR, a Python wrapper for IgBLAST v1.9. Reads with weak V/J assignments (E-value above 1e-6), missing CDR3, stop codons, out-of-frame junctions, or ambiguous translated residues were removed. A V3J clonotype was defined by an identical inferred V gene, J gene, and CDR3 amino acid sequence. Percentage overlap between repertoires was calculated by dividing the number of shared unique clonotypes by the size of the smaller repertoire. RTK rarefaction, the Chao1 estimator, and Recon v2.1 estimates of unobserved clonotypes were used to assess repertoire richness. For all TCRbeta clonotypes obtained by the gDNA method from several donors, generation probabilities were computed with OLGA. The source is immuneACCESS, and TCRdb retained only in-frame sequences with V and J called. Part of the clones is not carried over; for the studies checked, unresolved V genes explain less than half of this, and the remainder is unexplained. Clone size and V and J calls were adopted from that table, with D and trimming inferred from the DNA. Here the sample has approximately 600,000 clones; about 95% occur a single time. The ten largest clonotypes hold over 0.09% of the sample.

The sequence derives from a woman aged 30 to 39 in good health. Sequencing was carried out using naive CD8+ T cells sorted from blood. Interpreted using the paper, the cell subset or site label stands for: CD45RA+CCR7+.

The DNA sequence is TGTGCCAGCAGTGACGCGGACAGGGGAAGGGTCCAAGAGACCCAGTACTTC. It translates as CASSDADRGRVQETQYF. This sequence uses TRBV6-4 and TRBJ2-5; TRBD1 aligns with 9 central bases. Here V drops 2 bases and J drops 1 base, and the junction holds 8 bases not matched to any gene. CDR1 and CDR2 were assigned from the germline V gene as MRHNA and SNTAGT. The CDR3, cysteine through phenylalanine, is 17 amino acids long. The read is trimmed to its CDR3 DNA, 51 bases read in frame from base 1.